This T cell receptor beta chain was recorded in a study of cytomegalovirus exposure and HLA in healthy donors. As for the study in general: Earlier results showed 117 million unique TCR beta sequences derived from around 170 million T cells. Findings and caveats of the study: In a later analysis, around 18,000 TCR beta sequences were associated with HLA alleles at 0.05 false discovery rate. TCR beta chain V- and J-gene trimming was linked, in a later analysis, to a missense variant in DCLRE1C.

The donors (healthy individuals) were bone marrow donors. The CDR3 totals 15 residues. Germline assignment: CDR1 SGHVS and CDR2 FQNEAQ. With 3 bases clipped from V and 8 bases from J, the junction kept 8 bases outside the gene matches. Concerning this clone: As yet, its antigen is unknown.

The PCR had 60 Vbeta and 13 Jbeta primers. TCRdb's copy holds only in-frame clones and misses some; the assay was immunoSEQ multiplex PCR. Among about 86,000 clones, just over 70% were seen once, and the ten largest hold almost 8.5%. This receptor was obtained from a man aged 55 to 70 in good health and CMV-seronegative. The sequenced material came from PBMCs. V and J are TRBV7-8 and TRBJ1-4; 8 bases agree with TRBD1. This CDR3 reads CASSLLTGDLEKLFF. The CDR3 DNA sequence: TGTGCCAGCAGCTTGTTGACAGGGGATCTGGAAAAACTGTTTTTT.